This T cell receptor beta chain came from a study of molecular identifiers for immune sequencing clone quantification (dated by TCRdb to about 2018). In terms of the full investigation: For a replicate experiment, RNA from about 21,000 or 97,000 naive CD8 T cells was divided into five aliquots, of which four were sequenced. The study was a methods study using CD8 T cells to benchmark molecular-identifier clustering-based TCR repertoire sequencing (MIDCIRS) and TCR RNA copy counting.

The library was made by PCR. The run used a NextSeq 500. Bulk TCR libraries were made following a previously described method, with the TCR primers given in Table S5. The Qiagen AllPrep DNA/RNA kit was used to purify total RNA. Before analysis, reads from multiple sequencing runs of the same library were pooled. Under the source paper's analysis protocol: Reads were retained only if the reads had an exact TCR constant sequence, and the retained reads were trimmed to 150 nt and grouped according to their 12-nt molecular barcodes. Reads within each barcode group were sub-clustered using a 15% Levenshtein threshold, and quality-weighted consensus sequences were constructed for each RNA molecule. Non-functional sequences were filtered out, along with any lower-count sequence sitting one edit away from another sequence. Based on fitting two negative binomial distributions, any barcode sub-cluster with under 20% of the maximum read count was discarded. Starting from the raw public reads, TCRdb applied fastp trimming at Q25, assembled clones with MiXCR and retained in-frame beta chains. Each entry is one CDR3 protein sequence, shown with its most common DNA and genes. TCRdb, not the authors, supplied the V and J calls. The sample has around 300,000 distinct CDR3 sequences on record, 24% of them singletons. The top ten hold about 0.71% of the sample.

Worth noting for this clonotype: Its specific antigen is unknown. No base quality information exists; no much larger clone differs at one position.

Naive CD8 T cell libraries were made from 20,000 to 1,000,000 sorted cells using 10%, 30% or 50% of purified RNA. Naive CD8 T cells were FACS-sorted as CD8+CD4-CCR7+CD45RA+ on a BD FACSAria II into RLT Plus buffer. Detection sensitivity was tested by spiking Jurkat RNA equal to about eleven TCR copies' worth into samples containing 20,000-1,000,000 naive CD8 T cells. Enrichment of CD8 T cells was done with RosetteSep CD8+ T Cell Enrichment Cocktail plus Ficoll-Paque, and ACK red cell lysis came afterward. The germline V gene specifies SQVTM as CDR1 and ANQGSEA as CDR2. The CDR3 starts with the cysteine, ends with the phenylalanine, and has 12 residues. Of all the DNA, just the CDR3 is kept, 36 bases in frame from base 1. V sheds 8 bases and J sheds 5 bases, leaving 15 bases between their ends. The paper's findings and limits, for the study overall: Clones above 20 RNA copies held over 99% of molecules in CMV-specific effector cells but under 1% in naive cells. The sizes of highly expanded clones could end up underestimated when identical TCR molecules share a barcode. A single cell's worth of spiked-in Jurkat TCR RNA was reported detectable even among some 920,000 naive CD8 T cells. Around 2.9 recovered TCR RNA copies per cell were obtained by modeling, versus about 10 by digital PCR, implying a capture efficiency of 30% to 35%. Without barcode sub-clustering, chimeric consensus sequences inflated TCR diversity; chimeras reached as high as 47%. Naive libraries contained spiked-in Jurkat TCR RNA (10 copies' worth), which is not part of the donor repertoire.

The receptor's source is a human donor in good health. Some libraries in this study had Jurkat cell RNA spiked in. The chain is made from TRBV29-1 and TRBJ1-2; TRBD1 is a possible D gene, resting on 6 matching bases. The specimen sequenced was naive CD8+ T cells from blood, with Jurkat cell RNA spiked in. Reading the label with the study, this specimen's cell subset or site is: FACS-sorted CD8+CD4-CCR7+CD45RA+ naive T cells. The nucleotide sequence is given as TGCAGCCCCCCCGACAGGTCTTATGGCTACACCTTC. Translated, it gives CSPPDRSYGYTF.